This TCR beta chain was identified in a study of vaccination and CD4 T cells after COVID-19. Study overall: Following dose two, a median about 71 days (range 14 to 241) passed before post-vaccine samples were taken. SARS-CoV-2, HCoV-NL63, HCoV-OC43 and HCoV-229E supplied the overlapping spike peptides used to stimulate cells.

The treatment was: roughly nine-day PBMC culture with coronavirus spike peptide pools or control peptides (ViraFEST assay). Trimming took 2 bases from V and 1 from J; bases not matched to a gene: 3. The germline V gene encodes CDR1 DFQATT and CDR2 SNEGSKA (reference sequence). CDR3 length: 14 residues. This clonotype occurred a few times. No antigen is known for it. Sequenced with the Oncomine TCR Beta short-read assay was DNA taken from cultured CD4+ T cells. TCRdb redid the calling of the PCR reads with MiXCR, one entry per CDR3 protein. The sample contains some 10,000 distinct CDR3 sequences, almost 65% of which appear only once.

The chain joins TRBV20-1 to TRBJ2-3; 7 bases align to TRBD2. This material consisted of CD4+ T cells from blood, cultured in vitro, taken before SARS-CoV-2 vaccination. The sequence was collected from a human donor who had recovered from COVID-19. The CDR3 region is CSARKAGGTDTQYF. The CDR3 DNA reads as TGCAGTGCTAGAAAGGCGGGAGGCACAGATACGCAGTATTTT.